The rows below give T cell receptor beta chains drawn from one sample of a study of cytomegalovirus exposure and HLA in healthy donors. Measured with immunoSEQ multiplex PCR; TCRdb has only the in-frame clones, and not every one. The table counts approximately 47,000 clones; roughly a sixth lies in the top ten. Source material: PBMCs. These receptors were obtained from a male donor in good health and CMV-seronegative. Each CDR3 is given with its conserved first and last residue. A D gene is named only where the DNA matches it firmly.

V	D	J	DNA	CDR3
TRBV25-1	TRBD1	TRBJ1-2	TGTGCCAGCAAGGCAGGGGGCGATGGCTACACCTTC	CASKAGGDGYTF
TRBV30	-	TRBJ1-2	TGTGCCTGGAGTGGGACAGCTTTAAGAGGCTACACCTTC	CAWSGTALRGYTF
TRBV9	-	TRBJ2-5	TGTGCCAGCAGCCCCACAGGGTACCAAGAGACCCAGTACTTC	CASSPTGYQETQYF
TRBV6-5	TRBD1	TRBJ1-2	TGTGCCAGCAGCCTCACAGGGGTCGGAGGCTACACCTTC	CASSLTGVGGYTF
TRBV19	-	TRBJ1-3	TGTGCCAGTACCACCATTGTAGCCATATATTTT	CASTTIVAIYF
TRBV5-4	-	TRBJ2-7	TGTGCCAGCAGCCGGGACTCGAGCTCCTACGAGCAGTACTTC	CASSRDSSSYEQYF
TRBV6-5	TRBD1	TRBJ2-2	TGTGCCATCAGGACAGGGGTCGGCACCGGGGAGCTGTTTTTT	CAIRTGVGTGELFF
TRBV9	TRBD1	TRBJ2-1	TGTGCCAGCAGCGTGGCCGGACAGGGGGGTGAGCAGTTCTTC	CASSVAGQGGEQFF
TRBV9	-	TRBJ2-7	TGTGCCAGCAGCGTCGGGTTCTCGGCCTACGAGCAGTACTTC	CASSVGFSAYEQYF
TRBV6-1	-	TRBJ1-2	TGTGCCAGCAGTGAACTTCGGACAGTCTATGGCTACACCTTC	CASSELRTVYGYTF
TRBV6-5	-	TRBJ2-1	TGTGCCAGCAGTTCCACAGGGATCCACAATGAGCAGTTCTTC	CASSSTGIHNEQFF
TRBV5-1	-	TRBJ2-1	TGCGCCAGCAGCTTGGGGACAGGGAGGGGTGAGCAGTTCTTC	CASSLGTGRGEQFF
TRBV18	-	TRBJ2-7	TGTGCCAGCTCACCGGACCTTCGGGGAGAGCAGTACTTC	CASSPDLRGEQYF